This T cell receptor beta chain was retrieved from a study of cytomegalovirus exposure and HLA in healthy donors. Study summary: The 100 to 150 validation repertoires and the approximately 690 first-cohort repertoires shared a platform, a later analysis reported. Study findings and constraints: Three CMV-associated chains proved CMV antigen-specific in vitro.

The assay was immunoSEQ multiplex PCR, and TCRdb's table has in-frame clones only and misses some. The table lists around 140,000 clones, approximately 92% of them singletons. CDR1 and CDR2 (germline): LGHNA, YNFKEQ. CDR3 length equals 18 residues. After removal of 2 bases from V and 6 bases from J, the junction contained 15 bases not matched to a gene. Turning to this clone: Its antigen is currently unknown.

The TCR originated in a woman between 18 and 29 years old in good health and CMV-seronegative. The chain links TRBV4-2 to TRBJ2-3, with 9 bases that match TRBD2. Sequences were obtained from PBMCs. The CDR3 coding sequence is TGTGCCAGCAGCCAACGCCTCCGACTAGCGGAAGCAGGGGATACGCAGTATTTT. It is translated as CASSQRLRLAEAGDTQYF.